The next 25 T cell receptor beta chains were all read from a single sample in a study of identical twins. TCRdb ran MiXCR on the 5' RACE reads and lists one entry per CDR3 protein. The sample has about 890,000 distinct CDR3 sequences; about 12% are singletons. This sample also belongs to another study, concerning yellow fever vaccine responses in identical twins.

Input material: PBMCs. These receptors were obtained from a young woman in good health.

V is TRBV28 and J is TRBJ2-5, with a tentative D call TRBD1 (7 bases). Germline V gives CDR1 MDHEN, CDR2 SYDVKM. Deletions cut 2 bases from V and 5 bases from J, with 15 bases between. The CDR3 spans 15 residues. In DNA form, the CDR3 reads TGTGCCAGCAGTTTACTACAGGGGAGGCTCGAGACCCAGTACTTC. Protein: CASSLLQGRLETQYF. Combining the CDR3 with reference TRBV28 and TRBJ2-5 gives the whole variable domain DVKVTQSSRYLVKRTGEKVFLECVQDMDHENMFWYRQDPGLGLRLIYFSYDVKMKEKGDIPEGYSVSREKKERFSLILESASTNQTSMYLCASSLLQGRLETQYFGPGTRLLVL.

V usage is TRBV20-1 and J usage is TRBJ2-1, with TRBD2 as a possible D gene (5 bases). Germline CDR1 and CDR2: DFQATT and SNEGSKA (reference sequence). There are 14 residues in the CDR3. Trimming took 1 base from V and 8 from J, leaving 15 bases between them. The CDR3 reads CSARGGIDGDEQFF. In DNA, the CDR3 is TGCAGTGCTAGAGGAGGGATTGACGGGGATGAGCAGTTCTTC.

The CDR3 DNA sequence: TGCAGTGCTAAAGGGACTAAGAACACTGAAGCTTTCTTT. Residues: CSAKGTKNTEAFF. The chain carries TRBV20-1 and TRBJ1-1; TRBD1 might be the D (5 bases). Trimming pared 4 bases from V and 1 base from J, leaving 10 bases between. This CDR3 has 13 residues. Germline V gene lookup returns CDR1 DFQATT and CDR2 SNEGSKA (reference sequence).

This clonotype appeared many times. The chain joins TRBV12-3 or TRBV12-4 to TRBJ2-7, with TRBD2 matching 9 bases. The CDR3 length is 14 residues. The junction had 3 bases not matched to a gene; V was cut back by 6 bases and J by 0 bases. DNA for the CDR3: TGTGCCAGCAGCGTTAGCGGGAGCTCCTACGAGCAGTACTTC. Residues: CASSVSGSSYEQYF.

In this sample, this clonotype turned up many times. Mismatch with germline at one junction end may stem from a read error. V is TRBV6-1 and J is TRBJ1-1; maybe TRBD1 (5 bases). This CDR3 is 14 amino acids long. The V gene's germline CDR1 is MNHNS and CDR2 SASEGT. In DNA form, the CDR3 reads TGCGCCAGCAGCCTCACGCAGGGGAACACTGAAGCTTTCTTT. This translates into CASSLTQGNTEAFF.

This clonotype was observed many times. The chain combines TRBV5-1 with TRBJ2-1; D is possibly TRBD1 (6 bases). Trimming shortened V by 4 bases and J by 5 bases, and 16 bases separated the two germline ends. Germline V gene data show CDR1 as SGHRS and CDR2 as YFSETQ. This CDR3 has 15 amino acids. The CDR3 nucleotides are TGCGCCAGCAGCCCGACAGGACTGGGGCACAATGAGCAGTTCTTC. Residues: CASSPTGLGHNEQFF.

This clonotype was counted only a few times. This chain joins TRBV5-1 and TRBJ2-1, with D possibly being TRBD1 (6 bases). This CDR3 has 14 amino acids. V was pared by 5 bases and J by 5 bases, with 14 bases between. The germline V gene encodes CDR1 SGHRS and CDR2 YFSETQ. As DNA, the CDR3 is TGCGCCAGCAGTATCAGGACAGTCCACAATGAGCAGTTCTTC. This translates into CASSIRTVHNEQFF.

CDR3 protein: CASSRTTGGVEKLFF. The CDR3 DNA reads as TGTGCCAGCAGCCGAACCACAGGGGGCGTTGAAAAACTGTTTTTT. V is TRBV7-9 and J is TRBJ1-4; 9 bases match TRBD1. CDR1 and CDR2 (germline): SEHNR, FQNEAQ (reference sequence). The CDR3 consists of 15 residues. Germline trimming cut 5 bases from V and 7 bases from J; bases unmatched to any gene: 8.

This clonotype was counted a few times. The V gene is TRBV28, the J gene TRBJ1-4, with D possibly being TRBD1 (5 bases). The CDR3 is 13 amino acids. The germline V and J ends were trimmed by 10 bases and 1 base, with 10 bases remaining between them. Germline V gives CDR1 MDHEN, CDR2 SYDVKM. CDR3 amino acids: CATQGKTNEKLFF. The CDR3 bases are TGTGCCACCCAGGGAAAAACTAATGAAAAACTGTTTTTT. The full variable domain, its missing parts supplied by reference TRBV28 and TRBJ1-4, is DVKVTQSSRYLVKRTGEKVFLECVQDMDHENMFWYRQDPGLGLRLIYFSYDVKMKEKGDIPEGYSVSREKKERFSLILESASTNQTSMYLCATQGKTNEKLFFGSGTQLSVL.

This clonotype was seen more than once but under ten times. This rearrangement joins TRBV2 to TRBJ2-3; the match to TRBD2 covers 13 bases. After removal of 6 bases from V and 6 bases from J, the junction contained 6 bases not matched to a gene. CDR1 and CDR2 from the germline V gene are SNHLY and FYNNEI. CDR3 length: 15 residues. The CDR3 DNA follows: TGTGCCAGCAGGGGACTAGCGGGGCCGGCGGATACGCAGTATTTT. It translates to CASRGLAGPADTQYF.

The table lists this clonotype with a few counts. The DNA of the CDR3 is TGCGCCAGCAGCTCGGGCTCCCTCATAGCGGGGGGGCCCAATGAGCAGTTCTTC. Translation: CASSSGSLIAGGPNEQFF. V and J are TRBV5-1 and TRBJ2-1; 11 nucleotides agree with TRBD2. The CDR3 covers 18 residues. V was clipped by 3 bases and J by 6 bases; unmatched bases: 14. Germline V gene data show CDR1 as SGHRS and CDR2 as YFSETQ.

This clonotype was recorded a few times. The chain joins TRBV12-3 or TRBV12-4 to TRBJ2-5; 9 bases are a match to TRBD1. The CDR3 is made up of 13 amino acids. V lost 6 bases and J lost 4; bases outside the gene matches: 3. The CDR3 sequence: CASSADRGETQYF. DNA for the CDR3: TGTGCCAGCAGCGCGGACAGGGGAGAGACCCAGTACTTC.

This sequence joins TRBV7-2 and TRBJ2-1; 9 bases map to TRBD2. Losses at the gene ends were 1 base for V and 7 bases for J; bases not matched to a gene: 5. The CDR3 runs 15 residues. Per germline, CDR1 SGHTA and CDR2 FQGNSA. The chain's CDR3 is CASSLVSGSVNEQFF. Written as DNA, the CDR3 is TGTGCCAGCAGCTTAGTTAGCGGGAGTGTGAATGAGCAGTTCTTC.

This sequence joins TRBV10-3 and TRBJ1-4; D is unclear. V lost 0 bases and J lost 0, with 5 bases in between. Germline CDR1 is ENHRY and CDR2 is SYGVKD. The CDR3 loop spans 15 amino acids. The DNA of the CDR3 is TGTGCCATCAGTGAGTCGGCGGCAACTAATGAAAAACTGTTTTTT. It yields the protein CAISESAATNEKLFF.

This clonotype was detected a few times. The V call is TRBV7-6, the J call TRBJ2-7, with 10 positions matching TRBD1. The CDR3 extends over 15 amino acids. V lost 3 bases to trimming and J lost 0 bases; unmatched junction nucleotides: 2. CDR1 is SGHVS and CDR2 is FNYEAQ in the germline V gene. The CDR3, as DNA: TGTGCCAGCAGCTTGGGACAGGGGCCCTCCTACGAGCAGTACTTC. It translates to CASSLGQGPSYEQYF. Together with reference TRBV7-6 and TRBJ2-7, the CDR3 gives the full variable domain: GAGVSQSPRYKVTKRGQDVALRCDPISGHVSLYWYRQALGQGPEFLTYFNYEAQQDKSGLPNDRFSAERPEGSISTLTIQRTEQRDSAMYRCASSLGQGPSYEQYFGPGTRLTVT.

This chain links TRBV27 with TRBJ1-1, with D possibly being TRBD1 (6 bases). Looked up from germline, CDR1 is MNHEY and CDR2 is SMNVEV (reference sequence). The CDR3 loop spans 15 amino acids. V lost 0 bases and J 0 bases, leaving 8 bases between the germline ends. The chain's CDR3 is CASSLSWGLNTEAFF. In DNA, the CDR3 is TGTGCCAGCAGTTTATCGTGGGGGCTGAACACTGAAGCTTTCTTT.

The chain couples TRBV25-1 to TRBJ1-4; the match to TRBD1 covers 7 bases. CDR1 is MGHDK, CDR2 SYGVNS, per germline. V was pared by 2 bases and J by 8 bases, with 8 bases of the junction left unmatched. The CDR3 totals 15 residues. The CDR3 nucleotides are TGTGCCAGCAGTGAACTGTCGGGACAGCCGGAAAAACTGTTTTTT. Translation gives CASSELSGQPEKLFF.

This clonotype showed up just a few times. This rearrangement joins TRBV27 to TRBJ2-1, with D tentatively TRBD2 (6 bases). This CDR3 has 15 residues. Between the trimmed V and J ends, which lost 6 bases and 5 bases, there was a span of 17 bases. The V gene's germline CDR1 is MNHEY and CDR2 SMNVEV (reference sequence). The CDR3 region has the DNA TGTGCCAGCAGAAACACCGGGACTGGGAACAATGAGCAGTTCTTC. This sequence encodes CASRNTGTGNNEQFF.

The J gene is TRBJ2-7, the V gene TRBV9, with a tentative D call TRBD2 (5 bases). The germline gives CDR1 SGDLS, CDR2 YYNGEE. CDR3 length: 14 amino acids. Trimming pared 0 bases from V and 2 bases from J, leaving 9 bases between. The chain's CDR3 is CASSVGVGTYEQYF. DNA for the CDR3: TGTGCCAGCAGCGTAGGTGTCGGGACCTACGAGCAGTACTTC.

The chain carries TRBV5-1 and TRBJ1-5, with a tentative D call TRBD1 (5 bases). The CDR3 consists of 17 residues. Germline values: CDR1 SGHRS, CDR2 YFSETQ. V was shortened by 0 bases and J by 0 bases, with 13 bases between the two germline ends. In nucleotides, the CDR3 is TGCGCCAGCAGCTTGGTCCCGAGGGACTATAGCAATCAGCCCCAGCATTTT. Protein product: CASSLVPRDYSNQPQHF.

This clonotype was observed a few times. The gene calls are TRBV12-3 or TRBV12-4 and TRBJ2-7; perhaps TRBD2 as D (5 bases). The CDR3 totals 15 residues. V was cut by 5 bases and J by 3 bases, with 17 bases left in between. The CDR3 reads CASSALTGLIYEQYF. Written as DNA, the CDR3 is TGTGCCAGCAGTGCCTTGACGGGATTGATCTACGAGCAGTACTTC.

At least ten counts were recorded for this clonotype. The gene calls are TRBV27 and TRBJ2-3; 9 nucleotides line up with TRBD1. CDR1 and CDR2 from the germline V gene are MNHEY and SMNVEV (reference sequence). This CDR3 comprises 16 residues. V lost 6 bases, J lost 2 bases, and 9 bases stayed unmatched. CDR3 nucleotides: TGTGCCAGCAGCACAGGACAGGGGACATCCACAGATACGCAGTATTTT. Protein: CASSTGQGTSTDTQYF.

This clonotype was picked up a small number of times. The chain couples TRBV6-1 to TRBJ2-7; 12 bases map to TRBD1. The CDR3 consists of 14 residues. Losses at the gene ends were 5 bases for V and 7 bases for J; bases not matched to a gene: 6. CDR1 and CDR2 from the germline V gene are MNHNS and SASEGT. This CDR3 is CASSRDRGPLEQYV. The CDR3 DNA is TGTGCCAGCAGTAGGGACAGGGGGCCTTTAGAGCAGTACGTC.

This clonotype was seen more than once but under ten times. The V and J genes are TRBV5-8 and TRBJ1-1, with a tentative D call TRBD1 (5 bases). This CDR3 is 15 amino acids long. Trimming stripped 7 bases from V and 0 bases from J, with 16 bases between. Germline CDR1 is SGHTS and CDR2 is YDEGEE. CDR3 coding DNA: TGTGCCAGCGCATCGGGGGAGGGGATGAACACTGAAGCTTTCTTT. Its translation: CASASGEGMNTEAFF.

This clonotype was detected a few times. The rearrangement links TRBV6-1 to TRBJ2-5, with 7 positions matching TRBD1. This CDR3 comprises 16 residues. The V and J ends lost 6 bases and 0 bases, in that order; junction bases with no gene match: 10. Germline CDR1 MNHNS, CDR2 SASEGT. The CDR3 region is CASSARTGQYQETQYF. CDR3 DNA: TGTGCCAGCAGCGCTAGGACAGGACAGTACCAAGAGACCCAGTACTTC.